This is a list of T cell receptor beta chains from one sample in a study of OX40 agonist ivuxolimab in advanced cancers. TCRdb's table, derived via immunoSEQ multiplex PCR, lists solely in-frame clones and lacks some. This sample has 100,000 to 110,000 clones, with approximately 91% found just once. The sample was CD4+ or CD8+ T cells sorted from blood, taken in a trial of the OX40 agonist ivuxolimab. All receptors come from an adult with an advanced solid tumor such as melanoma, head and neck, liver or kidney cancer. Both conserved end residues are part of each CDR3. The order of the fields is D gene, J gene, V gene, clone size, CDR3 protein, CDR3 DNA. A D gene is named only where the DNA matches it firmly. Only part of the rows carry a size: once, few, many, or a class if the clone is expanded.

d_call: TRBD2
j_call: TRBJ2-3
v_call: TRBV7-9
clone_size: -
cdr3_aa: CASSQAGGKGGSTDTQYF
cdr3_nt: TGTGCCAGCAGCCAAGCGGGAGGTAAAGGAGGTAGCACAGATACGCAGTATTTT

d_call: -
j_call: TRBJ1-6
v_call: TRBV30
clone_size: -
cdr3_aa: CAWTGGSSSPLHF
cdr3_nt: TGTGCCTGGACTGGAGGCTCTAGTTCACCCCTCCACTTT

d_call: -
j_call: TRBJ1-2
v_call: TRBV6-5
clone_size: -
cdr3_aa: CASRDIYGYTF
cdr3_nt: TGTGCCAGCAGGGACATTTATGGCTACACCTTC

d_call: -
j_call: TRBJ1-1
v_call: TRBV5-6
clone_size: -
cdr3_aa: CASSRAAEAFF
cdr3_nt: TGTGCCAGCAGTCGGGCAGCCGAAGCTTTCTTT

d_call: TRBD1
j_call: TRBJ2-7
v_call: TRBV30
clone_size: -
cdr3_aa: CAWSVNWVQGYEQYF
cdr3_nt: TGTGCCTGGAGTGTAAATTGGGTACAGGGGTACGAGCAGTACTTC

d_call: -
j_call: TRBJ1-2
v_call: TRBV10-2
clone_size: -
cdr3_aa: CASSENTGYNYGYTF
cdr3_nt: TGCGCCAGCAGTGAAAATACGGGGTATAACTATGGCTACACCTTC

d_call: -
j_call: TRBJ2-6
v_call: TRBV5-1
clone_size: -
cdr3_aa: CASSVQGISGANVLTF
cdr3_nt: TGCGCCAGCAGCGTACAGGGAATTTCTGGGGCCAACGTCCTGACTTTC

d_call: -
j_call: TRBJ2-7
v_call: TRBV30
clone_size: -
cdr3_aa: CAVSVGSSYEQYF
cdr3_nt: TGTGCCGTCTCGGTGGGAAGCTCCTACGAGCAGTACTTC

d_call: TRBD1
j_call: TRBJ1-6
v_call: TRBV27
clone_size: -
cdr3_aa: CASSTGGHNSPLHF
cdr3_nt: TGTGCCAGCTCCACAGGGGGCCATAATTCACCCCTCCACTTT

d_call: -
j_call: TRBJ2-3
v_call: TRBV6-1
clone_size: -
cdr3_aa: CASSPRLRDTQYF
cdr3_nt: TGTGCCAGCAGCCCACGACTTAGAGATACGCAGTATTTT

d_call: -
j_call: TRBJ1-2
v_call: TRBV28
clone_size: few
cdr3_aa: CASSFGYSNYGYTF
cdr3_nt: TGTGCCAGCAGTTTCGGGTACTCAAACTATGGCTACACCTTC

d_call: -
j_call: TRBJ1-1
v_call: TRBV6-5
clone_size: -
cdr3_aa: CASRPTGKTEAFF
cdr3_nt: TGTGCCAGCAGACCAACAGGGAAGACTGAAGCTTTCTTT

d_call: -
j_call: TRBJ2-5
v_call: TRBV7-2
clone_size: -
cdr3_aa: CASTPNGGLWETQYF
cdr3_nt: TGTGCCAGCACCCCCAACGGGGGGCTTTGGGAGACCCAGTACTTC

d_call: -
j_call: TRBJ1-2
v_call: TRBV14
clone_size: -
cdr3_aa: CASSRQLNYGYTF
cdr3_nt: TGTGCCAGCAGCCGACAGCTAAACTATGGCTACACCTTC

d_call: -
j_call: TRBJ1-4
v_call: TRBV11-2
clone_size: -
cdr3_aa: CASSPRTGNNEKLFF
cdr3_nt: TGTGCCAGCAGCCCGCGGACGGGAAATAATGAAAAACTGTTTTTT

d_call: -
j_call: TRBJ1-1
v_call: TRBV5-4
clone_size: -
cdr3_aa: CASSLVQRDTEAFF
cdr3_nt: TGTGCCAGCAGCTTGGTTCAGAGGGACACTGAAGCTTTCTTT

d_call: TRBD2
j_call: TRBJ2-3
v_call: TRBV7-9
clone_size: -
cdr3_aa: CASSSAGGPADTQYF
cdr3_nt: TGTGCCAGCAGCTCAGCGGGGGGGCCTGCAGATACGCAGTATTTT

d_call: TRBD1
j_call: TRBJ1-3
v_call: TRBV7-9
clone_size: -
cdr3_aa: CASSLATGAGNTIYF
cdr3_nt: TGTGCCAGCAGCTTAGCGACAGGGGCTGGAAACACCATATATTTT

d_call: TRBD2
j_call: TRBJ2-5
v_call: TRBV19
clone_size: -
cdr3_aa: CASSPTGRGGQETQYF
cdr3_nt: TGTGCCAGTAGCCCGACGGGGCGGGGGGGACAAGAGACCCAGTACTTC

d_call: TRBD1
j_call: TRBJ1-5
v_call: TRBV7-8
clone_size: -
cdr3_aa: CASSLSGTGKQPQHF
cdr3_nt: TGTGCCAGCAGCTTGTCCGGGACAGGGAAACAGCCCCAGCATTTT

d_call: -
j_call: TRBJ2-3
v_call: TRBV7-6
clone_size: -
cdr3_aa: CASSSFSGGTSTDTQYF
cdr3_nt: TGTGCCAGCAGCTCCTTCTCCGGGGGGACAAGCACAGATACGCAGTATTTT

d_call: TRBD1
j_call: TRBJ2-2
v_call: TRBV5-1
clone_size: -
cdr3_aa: CASSLVGGAGTGELFF
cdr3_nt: TGCGCCAGCAGCTTGGTAGGGGGCGCGGGCACCGGGGAGCTGTTTTTT